This TCR beta chain stems from a study of PD-L1 blockade in urothelial cancer. Study-wide context: Every 3 weeks, patients received intravenous atezolizumab 1,200 mg, beginning 2014. Analyses used blood from 3 weeks (second dose) and 6 weeks after treatment start.

Time point specified: peripheral blood 6 weeks after treatment start. V lost 2 bases and J lost 4; bases outside the gene matches: 7. CDR1 is MNHNS and CDR2 is SASEGT in the germline V gene. The CDR3 spans 15 residues. Added to each PCR by spiking were synthetic TCR analog templates. Sequencing used immunoSEQ multiplex PCR; TCRdb keeps in-frame clones, though not all of them. This sample has around 40,000 clones, with 82% found just once. The TCR comes from a man aged 60-69 years with urothelial cancer. The V call is TRBV6-1, the J call TRBJ1-2; TRBD1 matches 7 bases. Sequences were derived from PBMCs, sampled around atezolizumab (anti-PD-L1) treatment. CDR3 sequence: CASSETGTAIYGYTF. CDR3 DNA: TGTGCCAGCAGTGAAACCGGGACAGCGATCTATGGCTACACCTTC.